The 30 T cell receptor beta chains reported below all come from one sample, sequenced in a study of shared clonotypes between healthy human individuals. Repertoires were generated with immunoSEQ multiplex PCR, while TCRdb's copy carries only in-frame clones and drops some. Of about 380,000 clones in the sample, just over 95% are singletons; the top ten hold around 0.32%. Sequenced sample: memory CD8+ T cells sorted from blood. The subset here: CD45RO+ cells pooled with CCR7-negative TemRA cells. The source is a young man in good health.

V is TRBV5-1 and J is TRBJ2-3; 7 bases fit TRBD2. Germline assignment: CDR1 SGHRS and CDR2 YFSETQ. The CDR3 spans 14 residues. Trimming cost V 1 base and J 3 bases; bases outside gene matches: 2. The CDR3 DNA reads as TGCGCCAGCAGCTTGACTAGCGCAACAGATACGCAGTATTTT. Translating it yields CASSLTSATDTQYF.

The chain employs TRBV5-1 and TRBJ2-2, with D tentatively TRBD2 (6 bases). Germline lookup yields CDR1 SGHRS and CDR2 YFSETQ. V dropped 3 bases and J dropped 5 bases, with 17 bases sitting between them. This CDR3 comprises 16 residues. The CDR3 bases are TGCGCCAGCAGCTCACGAGCGGGCGGATTGACCGGGGAGCTGTTTTTT. Translated, it gives CASSSRAGGLTGELFF.

The chain uses TRBV5-1 and TRBJ1-5, with unresolved D. The V end lost 0 bases, the J end lost 5 bases, and 9 bases lay between the germline ends. Germline V lookup: CDR1 SGHRS, CDR2 YFSETQ. This CDR3 contains 14 residues. The CDR3 DNA follows: TGCGCCAGCAGCTTGGACCCGCAAGATCAGCCCCAGCATTTT. Its protein is CASSLDPQDQPQHF. The full variable domain, in which reference TRBV5-1 and TRBJ1-5 provide the parts outside the CDR3, is KAGVTQTPRYLIKTRGQQVTLSCSPISGHRSVSWYQQTPGQGLQFLFEYFSETQRNKGNFPGRFSGRQFSNSRSEMNVSTLELGDSALYLCASSLDPQDQPQHFGDGTRLSIL.

The V and J genes are TRBV14 and TRBJ2-3; 8 nucleotides agree with TRBD1. Germline V gene lookup returns CDR1 SGHDN and CDR2 FVKESK. V lost 6 bases, J lost 10 bases, and 9 bases stayed unmatched. CDR3 length: 13 residues. The CDR3 protein is CASRRQGSWAQYF. CDR3 nucleotides: TGTGCCAGCAGGAGACAGGGGTCTTGGGCGCAGTATTTT.

The rearrangement links TRBV5-1 to TRBJ1-1, with 7 bases that match TRBD1. J lost 3 bases, V lost 5 bases, and 4 bases had no gene match. The CDR3 extends over 13 amino acids. CDR1 SGHRS and CDR2 YFSETQ come from the germline V gene. The CDR3 DNA sequence: TGCGCCAGCAGTCCTGACAGGGACACTGAAGCTTTCTTT. Its translation: CASSPDRDTEAFF.

The rearrangement links TRBV23-1 to TRBJ2-6; a weak D match, TRBD2 (5 bases). TRBV23-1 is assigned to the ORF class and has an uncertain function. V lost 0 bases, J lost 0 bases, and 12 bases lay in between. CDR3 size: 18 residues. CDR3 nucleotides: TGCGCCAGCAGTCAATCGCTCAAGGACTCCTCTGGGGCCAACGTCCTGACTTTC. Its translation is CASSQSLKDSSGANVLTF.

The V and J genes are TRBV6-6 and TRBJ2-1, with 8 nucleotides matching TRBD1. CDR1 is MNHNY and CDR2 is SVGAGI in the germline V gene (reference sequence). The trim removed 7 bases at V and 0 bases at J, leaving 8 bases unmatched. The CDR3 totals 16 residues. The CDR3, as DNA: TGTGCCAGCAAGGACAGGGTATACAGCTCCTACAATGAGCAGTTCTTC. It codes for CASKDRVYSSYNEQFF.

The chain recombines TRBV19 with TRBJ2-1, with 9 bases identical to TRBD1. The V segment lost 4 bases and the J segment 6 bases; nucleotides outside the gene matches: 7. CDR3 length: 15 amino acids. The germline V gene has CDR1 LNHDA and CDR2 SQIVND (reference sequence). The chain's CDR3 is CASSNYRGLGNEQFF. CDR3 DNA: TGTGCCAGTAGTAACTACAGGGGGCTTGGCAATGAGCAGTTCTTC.

The rearrangement uses TRBV7-9 and TRBJ2-5, with TRBD2 matching over 7 bases. Trimming cost V 3 bases and J 6 bases; bases outside gene matches: 7. This CDR3 is 14 amino acids long. CDR1 is SEHNR and CDR2 is FQNEAQ in the germline V gene (reference sequence). CDR3 region: CASSLGGSIQTQYF. In DNA form, the CDR3 reads TGTGCCAGCAGCTTGGGCGGGAGTATCCAGACCCAGTACTTC.

The chain carries TRBV18 and TRBJ2-1, with D maybe TRBD2 (5 bases). CDR1 is KGHSH, CDR2 LQKENI, per germline. The length of the CDR3 is 15 residues. V was cut by 3 bases and J by 4 bases, with 13 bases left in between. In nucleotides, the CDR3 is TGTGCCAGCTCACCCGGGCTAGCAATGTACAATGAGCAGTTCTTC. This encodes CASSPGLAMYNEQFF. Looking up the rest from reference TRBV18 and TRBJ2-1 gives the full variable domain: NAGVMQNPRHLVRRRGQEARLRCSPMKGHSHVYWYRQLPEEGLKFMVYLQKENIIDESGMPKERFSAEFPKEGPSILRIQQVVRGDSAAYFCASSPGLAMYNEQFFGPGTRLTVL.

In regard to this clone: Other DNA sequences of this sample code for an identical CDR3. The chain employs TRBV29-1 and TRBJ2-5, with D tentatively TRBD2 (6 bases). The CDR3 extends over 14 amino acids. The ends were cut back, 8 bases at V and 6 bases at J, with 22 bases in the middle. Germline CDR1 is SQVTM and CDR2 is ANQGSEA. The CDR3 DNA reads TGCAGCTCCCGGACTAAACAGAGAGGGCAGACCCAGTACTTC. Amino acids: CSSRTKQRGQTQYF.

The chain recombines TRBV9 with TRBJ1-1, with D possibly matching TRBD1 (5 bases). The CDR3 runs to 14 residues. Germline CDR1 and CDR2: SGDLS and YYNGEE. Trimming removed 0 bases from V and 4 bases from J, with 10 bases in between. The CDR3 coding sequence is TGTGCCAGCAGCGTAGGAGGGGCGGTCACTGAAGCTTTCTTT. Amino acid sequence: CASSVGGAVTEAFF.

The V and J genes are TRBV10-3 and TRBJ2-1; D gene uncertain. The germline CDR1 and CDR2 sequences are ENHRY and SYGVKD. With 9 bases removed from V and 0 bases from J, the gap between germline ends came to 15 bases. The CDR3 is 15 amino acids. CDR3 in DNA: TGTGCCATAGCCTTGGGTGTTAGCTCCTACAATGAGCAGTTCTTC. Protein product: CAIALGVSSYNEQFF.

CDR3 nucleotides: TGTGCCAGCAGTGGGGGGACGAACACTGAAGCTTTCTTT. Translated, it gives CASSGGTNTEAFF. V usage is TRBV6-1 and J usage is TRBJ1-1; D is perhaps TRBD1 (5 bases). This CDR3 comprises 13 residues. CDR1 and CDR2 from the germline V gene are MNHNS and SASEGT. Trimming pared 4 bases from V and 1 base from J, leaving 7 bases between.

The rearrangement links TRBV7-6 to TRBJ2-7; 10 positions match TRBD2. This CDR3 contains 18 residues. CDR1 is SGHVS, CDR2 FNYEAQ, per germline. Trimming removed 2 bases from V and 3 bases from J; junction bases left unmatched: 13. CDR3 in amino acids: CASSLSRGLAGGNYEQYF. The CDR3 coding sequence is TGTGCCAGCAGCTTAAGTAGGGGTTTAGCGGGAGGAAACTACGAGCAGTACTTC.

This clone was detected only once. This rearrangement joins TRBV6-1 to TRBJ1-5, with D perhaps matching TRBD1 (5 bases). V lost 2 bases and J 11 bases, leaving 19 bases between the germline ends. Looked up from germline, CDR1 is MNHNS and CDR2 is SASEGT. The CDR3 consists of 15 residues. The DNA for the CDR3 is TGTGCCAGCAGTGAAAGGGGATCAGGGCCCAGGGCCCAGCATTTT. Residues: CASSERGSGPRAQHF.

V is TRBV27 and J is TRBJ1-3; 10 bases align to TRBD1. V was clipped by 6 bases and J by 0 bases; unmatched bases: 8. Germline CDR1 reads MNHEY; CDR2 reads SMNVEV (reference sequence). The CDR3 totals 17 residues. CDR3 nucleotide sequence: TGTGCCAGCAGACCGGGACAGGGGCCCTACTCTGGAAACACCATATATTTT. This gives the protein CASRPGQGPYSGNTIYF.

The count of this clone is one. This chain uses TRBV7-9 with TRBJ2-6; 10 bases are shared with TRBD1. The CDR3 totals 18 residues. Germline lookup yields CDR1 SEHNR and CDR2 FQNEAQ (reference sequence). Trimming removed 5 bases from V and 2 bases from J; junction bases left unmatched: 9. In nucleotides, the CDR3 is TGTGCCAGCAGCGCCAAGGGACAGGGGTCCCCTGGGGCCAACGTCCTGACTTTC. Translated: CASSAKGQGSPGANVLTF.

V is TRBV5-1 and J is TRBJ2-1, with a possible D match to TRBD1 (7 bases). The CDR3 length is 16 residues. Germline V gene sequence: CDR1 SGHRS, CDR2 YFSETQ. V lost 2 bases to trimming and J lost 1 base, with 13 bases between them. The CDR3 coding sequence is TGCGCCAGCAGCTTTACCGCAGGGGGGTCCTACAATGAGCAGTTCTTC. Amino acid sequence: CASSFTAGGSYNEQFF.

The chain joins TRBV13 to TRBJ2-7; D unclear. The V gene lost 2 bases and the J gene lost 3 bases, with 5 bases spanning the gap. Germline loops: CDR1 PRHDT, CDR2 FYEKMQ (reference sequence). There are 12 residues in the CDR3. CDR3 DNA sequence: TGTGCCAGCAGCTTACAAAACTACGAGCAGTACTTC. Translation gives CASSLQNYEQYF. Variable domain in full (rest from reference TRBV13 and TRBJ2-7): AAGVIQSPRHLIKEKRETATLKCYPIPRHDTVYWYQQGPGQDPQFLISFYEKMQSDKGSIPDRFSAQQFSDYHSELNMSSLELGDSALYFCASSLQNYEQYFGPGTRLTVT.

The V gene is TRBV5-8, the J gene TRBJ2-7; a possible D gene is TRBD2 (6 bases). The CDR3 spans 12 residues. V was pared by 2 bases and J by 6 bases, with 9 bases between. Germline values: CDR1 SGHTS, CDR2 YDEGEE. The CDR3 DNA reads TGTGCCAGCAGCTTAACTAGCCTCGAGCAGTACTTC. Translation: CASSLTSLEQYF. The whole variable domain, remainder taken from reference TRBV5-8 and TRBJ2-7, is EAGVTQSPTHLIKTRGQQATLRCSPISGHTSVYWYQQALGLGLQFLLWYDEGEERNRGNFPPRFSGRQFPNYSSELNVNALELEDSALYLCASSLTSLEQYFGPGTRLTVT.

The chain joins TRBV7-6 to TRBJ1-5, with 7 bases matching TRBD1. Trimming removed 5 bases from V and 3 bases from J; junction bases left unmatched: 13. The CDR3 loop spans 17 amino acids. The germline gives CDR1 SGHVS, CDR2 FNYEAQ. The CDR3 protein is CASSKPATGCPNQPQHF. The CDR3 nucleotides are TGTGCCAGCAGCAAACCGGCGACAGGGTGCCCCAATCAGCCCCAGCATTTT.

The rearrangement links TRBV6-5 to TRBJ2-4; D could derive from TRBD1 or TRBD2 (5 bases each). Germline lookup yields CDR1 MNHEY and CDR2 SVGAGI. There are 14 residues in the CDR3. Deletions cut 6 bases from V and 7 bases from J, with 16 bases between. This chain's CDR3 is CASRRLGRGNIQYF. CDR3 in DNA: TGTGCCAGCAGGCGGCTGGGGCGAGGGAACATTCAGTACTTC.

To note about this clone: A read error may produce the germline difference seen at one junction end. V usage is TRBV2 and J usage is TRBJ1-2; no clear D. The CDR3 is 11 amino acids. Germline V lookup: CDR1 SNHLY, CDR2 FYNNEI. CDR3: CASSVKAQEVF. Here the CDR3 DNA reads TGTGCCAGCAGTGTAAAGGCCCAGGAAGTCTTC. Variable domain in full (rest from reference TRBV2 and TRBJ1-2): EPEVTQTPSHQVTQMGQEVILRCVPISNHLYFYWYRQILGQKVEFLVSFYNNEISEKSEIFDDQFSVERPDGSNFTLKIRSTKLEDSAMYFCASSVKAQEVFGSGTRLTVV.

This chain uses TRBV18 with TRBJ1-5; the D is unclear. The length of the CDR3 is 13 residues. The V end was cut by 2 bases, the J end by 7 bases, with 9 bases between. Germline V CDR1 and CDR2: KGHSH, LQKENI. The CDR3 loop is CASSPGVAQPQHF. CDR3 DNA: TGTGCCAGCTCACCAGGGGTCGCGCAGCCCCAGCATTTT.

This rearrangement joins TRBV15 to TRBJ2-4; the D is unclear. CDR3 length: 19 residues. CDR1 and CDR2 from the germline V gene are LNHNV and YYDKDF (reference sequence). The V gene lost 0 bases and the J gene lost 0 bases, with 18 bases spanning the gap. In DNA form, the CDR3 reads TGTGCCACCAGCAGAGATTTAAGCGAGGTTAATCTAGCCAAAAACATTCAGTACTTC. Protein: CATSRDLSEVNLAKNIQYF.

The chain has TRBV10-3 and TRBJ2-7; 7 bases agree with TRBD1. This CDR3 has 15 amino acids. Germline V CDR1 and CDR2: ENHRY, SYGVKD. J was trimmed by 0 bases and V by 2 bases; bases with no gene match: 4. The CDR3 region is CAISEVDRSSYEQYF. The CDR3 DNA is TGTGCCATCAGTGAGGTGGACAGGAGCTCCTACGAGCAGTACTTC.

J is TRBJ1-3 and V is TRBV30, with D perhaps matching TRBD1 (6 bases). The V gene lost 0 bases and the J gene lost 0 bases, with 9 bases spanning the gap. The CDR3 has 15 residues. Germline-derived CDR1 and CDR2 are GTSNPN and SVGIG (reference sequence). The CDR3 sequence is CAWSVRGHSGNTIYF. CDR3 sequence (DNA): TGTGCCTGGAGTGTTCGGGGACACTCTGGAAACACCATATATTTT.

The genes are TRBV28 and TRBJ1-5; 7 positions agree with TRBD1. The CDR3 sequence is 12 residues long. With 3 bases clipped from V and 15 bases from J, the junction kept 8 bases outside the gene matches. Germline V gene data show CDR1 as MDHEN and CDR2 as SYDVKM. CDR3 in amino acids: CASSFEGARWHF. CDR3 nucleotides: TGTGCCAGCAGTTTTGAGGGGGCGCGGTGGCATTTT.

The CDR3 DNA sequence: TGTGCCAGCAGCCAGGGGGTCGGCCAAGCAGCTTTCTTT. This translates into CASSQGVGQAAFF. The chain combines TRBV11-1 with TRBJ1-1; 7 positions agree with TRBD1. Germline-derived CDR1 and CDR2 are SGHAT and FQDESV (reference sequence). J lost 10 bases, V lost 5 bases, and 10 bases had no gene match. The CDR3 is made up of 13 amino acids.